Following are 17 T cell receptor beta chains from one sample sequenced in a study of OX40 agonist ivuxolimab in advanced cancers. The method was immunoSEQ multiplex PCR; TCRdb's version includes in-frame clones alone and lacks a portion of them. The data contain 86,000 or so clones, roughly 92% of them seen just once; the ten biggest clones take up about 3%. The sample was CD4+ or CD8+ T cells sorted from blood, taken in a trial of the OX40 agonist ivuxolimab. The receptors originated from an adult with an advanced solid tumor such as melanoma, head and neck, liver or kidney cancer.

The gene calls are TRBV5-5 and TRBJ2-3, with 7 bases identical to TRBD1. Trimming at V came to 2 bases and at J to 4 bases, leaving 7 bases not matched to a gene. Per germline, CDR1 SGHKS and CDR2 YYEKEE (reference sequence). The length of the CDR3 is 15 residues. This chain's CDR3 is CASSFSRGSADTQYF. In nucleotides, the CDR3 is TGTGCCAGCAGCTTTTCCAGGGGGAGCGCAGATACGCAGTATTTT.

As DNA, the CDR3 is TGTGCCATTCGGAGGGGGCAGGGTGAAGCTTTCTTT. Amino acids: CAIRRGQGEAFF. This chain connects TRBV14 to TRBJ1-1, with 7 bases aligning to TRBD1. The V segment lost 10 bases and the J segment 7 bases; nucleotides outside the gene matches: 9. Germline V gives CDR1 SGHDN, CDR2 FVKESK. CDR3 length: 12 residues.

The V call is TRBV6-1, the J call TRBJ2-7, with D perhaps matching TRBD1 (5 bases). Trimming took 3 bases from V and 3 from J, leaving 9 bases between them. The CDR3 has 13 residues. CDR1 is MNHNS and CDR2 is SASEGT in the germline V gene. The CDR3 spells CASSERQGYEQYF. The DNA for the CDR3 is TGTGCCAGCAGTGAGCGGCAGGGCTACGAGCAGTACTTC.

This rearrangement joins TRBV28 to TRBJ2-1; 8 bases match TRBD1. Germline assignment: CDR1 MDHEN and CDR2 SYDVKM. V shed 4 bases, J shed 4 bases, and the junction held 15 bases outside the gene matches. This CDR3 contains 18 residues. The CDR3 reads CASSSWVLTGQVYNEQFF. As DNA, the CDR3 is TGTGCCAGCAGTTCCTGGGTGCTGACGGGACAGGTTTACAATGAGCAGTTCTTC.

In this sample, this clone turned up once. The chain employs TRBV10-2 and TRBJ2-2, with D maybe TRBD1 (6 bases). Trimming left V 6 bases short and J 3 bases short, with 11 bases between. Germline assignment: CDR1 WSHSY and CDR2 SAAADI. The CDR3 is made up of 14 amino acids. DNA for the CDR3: TGCGCCAGCAGAACCAACAGGGACACCGGGGAGCTGTTTTTT. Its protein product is CASRTNRDTGELFF.

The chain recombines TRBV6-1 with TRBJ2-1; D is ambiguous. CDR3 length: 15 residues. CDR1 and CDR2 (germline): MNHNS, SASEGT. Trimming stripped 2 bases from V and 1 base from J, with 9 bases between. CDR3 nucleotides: TGTGCCAGCAGTGAAACATGGGGTTCCTACAATGAGCAGTTCTTC. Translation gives CASSETWGSYNEQFF.

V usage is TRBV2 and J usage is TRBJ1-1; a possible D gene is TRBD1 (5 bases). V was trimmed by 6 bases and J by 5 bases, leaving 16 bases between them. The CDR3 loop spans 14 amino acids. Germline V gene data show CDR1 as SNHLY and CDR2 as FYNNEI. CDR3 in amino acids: CASSGLTGTTEAFF. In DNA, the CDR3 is TGTGCCAGCAGCGGACTAACAGGAACGACTGAAGCTTTCTTT.

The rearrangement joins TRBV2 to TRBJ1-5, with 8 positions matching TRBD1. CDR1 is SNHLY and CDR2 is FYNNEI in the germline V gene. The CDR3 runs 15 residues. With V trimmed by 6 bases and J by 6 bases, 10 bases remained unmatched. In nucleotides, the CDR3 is TGTGCCAGCAGGGGCCGGACAGGGTATGGTCAGCCCCAGCATTTT. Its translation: CASRGRTGYGQPQHF.

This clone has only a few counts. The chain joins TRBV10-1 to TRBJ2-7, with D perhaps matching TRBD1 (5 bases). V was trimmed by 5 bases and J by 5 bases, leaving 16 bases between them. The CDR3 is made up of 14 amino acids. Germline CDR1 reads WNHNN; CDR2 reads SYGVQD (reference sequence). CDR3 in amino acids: CASSLRLSGHEQYF. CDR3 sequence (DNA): TGCGCCAGCAGTCTTAGACTGTCAGGGCACGAGCAGTACTTC.

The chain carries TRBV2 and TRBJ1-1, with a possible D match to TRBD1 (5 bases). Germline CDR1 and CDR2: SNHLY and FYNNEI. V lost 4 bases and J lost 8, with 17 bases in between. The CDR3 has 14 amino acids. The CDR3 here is CASSARGWGEEAFF. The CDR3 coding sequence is TGTGCCAGCAGTGCCCGGGGGTGGGGAGAAGAAGCTTTCTTT.

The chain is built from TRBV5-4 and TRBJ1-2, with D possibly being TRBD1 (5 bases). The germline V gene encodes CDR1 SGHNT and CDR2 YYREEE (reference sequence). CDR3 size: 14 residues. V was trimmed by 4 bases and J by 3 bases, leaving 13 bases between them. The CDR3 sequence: CASSRARGDYGYTF. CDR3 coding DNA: TGTGCCAGCAGCCGTGCTCGGGGGGACTATGGCTACACCTTC.

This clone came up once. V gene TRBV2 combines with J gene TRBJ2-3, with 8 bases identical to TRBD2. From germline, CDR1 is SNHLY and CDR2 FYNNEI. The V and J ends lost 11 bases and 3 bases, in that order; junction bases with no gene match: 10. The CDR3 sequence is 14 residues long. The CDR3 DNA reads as TGTGCCGGAGAGCGGGAGAGGGGGACAGATACGCAGTATTTT. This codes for CAGERERGTDTQYF. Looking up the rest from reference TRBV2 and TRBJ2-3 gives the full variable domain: EPEVTQTPSHQVTQMGQEVILRCVPISNHLYFYWYRQILGQKVEFLVSFYNNEISEKSEIFDDQFSVERPDGSNFTLKIRSTKLEDSAMYFCAGERERGTDTQYFGPGTRLTVL.

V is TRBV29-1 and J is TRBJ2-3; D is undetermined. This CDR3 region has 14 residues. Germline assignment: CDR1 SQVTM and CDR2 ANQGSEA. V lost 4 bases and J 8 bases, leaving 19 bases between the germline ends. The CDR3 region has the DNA TGCAGCGTTGTTTCCCAAACCACAGCCGTTACGCAGTATTTT. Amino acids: CSVVSQTTAVTQYF.

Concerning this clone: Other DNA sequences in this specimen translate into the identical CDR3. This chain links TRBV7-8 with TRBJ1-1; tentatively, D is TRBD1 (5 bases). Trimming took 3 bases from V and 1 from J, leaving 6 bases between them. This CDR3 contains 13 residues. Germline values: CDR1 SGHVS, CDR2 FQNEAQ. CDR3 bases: TGTGCCAGCAGCTTCCAGGGGAACACTGAAGCTTTCTTT. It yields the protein CASSFQGNTEAFF.

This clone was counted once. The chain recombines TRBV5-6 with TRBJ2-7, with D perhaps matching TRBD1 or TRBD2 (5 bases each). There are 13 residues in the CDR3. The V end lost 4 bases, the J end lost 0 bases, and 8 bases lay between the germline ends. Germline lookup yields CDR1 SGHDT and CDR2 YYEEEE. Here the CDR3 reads CASSRGSSYEQYF. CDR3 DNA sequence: TGTGCCAGCAGCCGGGGCAGCTCCTACGAGCAGTACTTC.

CDR3 sequence (DNA): TGTGCCAGCAGTTCCCGGAGTTCTGGAAACACCATATATTTT. This sequence encodes CASSSRSSGNTIYF. The chain links TRBV27 to TRBJ1-3; no clear D gene. CDR1 MNHEY and CDR2 SMNVEV come from the germline V gene (reference sequence). Trimming shortened V by 4 bases and J by 1 base, and 8 bases separated the two germline ends. CDR3 length: 14 amino acids.

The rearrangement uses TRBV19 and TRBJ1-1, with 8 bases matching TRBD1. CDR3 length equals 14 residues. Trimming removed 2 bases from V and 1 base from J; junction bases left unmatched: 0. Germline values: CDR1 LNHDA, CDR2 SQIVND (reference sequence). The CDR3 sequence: CASSIQGANTEAFF. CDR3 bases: TGTGCCAGTAGTATACAGGGGGCGAACACTGAAGCTTTCTTT.